The entry below gives a single TCR beta chain sequence along with its context. Its target is unknown. Cultured CD4+ T cell DNA underwent sequencing with the Oncomine TCR Beta short-read assay. Using its own MiXCR run on the PCR reads, TCRdb lists one record per CDR3 protein. The table shows some 7,000 distinct CDR3 sequences, with over 70% occurring only once. The sample comes from a study of vaccination and CD4 T cells after COVID-19. Study context: Cultures acting as controls obtained a CEFX pool, an HIV-1 Nef pool, or no peptide. Study-level findings and limits: Investigators enrolled relatively few convalescent patients and included no early post-infection timepoints. Post-vaccination reactive clonotypes (median approximately 38) did not differ significantly from post-infection (around 19).

Treatment reported: roughly ten-day PBMC culture with coronavirus spike peptide pools or control peptides (ViraFEST assay). ViraFEST enlarged antigen-specific T cell populations with peptide pools and afterwards sequenced TCRs. V lost 0 bases to trimming and J lost 2 bases, with 9 bases between them. The CDR3 contains 14 residues. Per germline, CDR1 SGHNT and CDR2 YYREEE (reference sequence). Sequenced material: CD4+ T cells from blood, cultured in vitro. The V call is TRBV5-4, the J call TRBJ2-7; D is unclear. This clonotype was sampled from a human donor who had recovered from COVID-19. The CDR3 DNA sequence: TGTGCCAGCAGCTTGGCCGAACCAGCCTACGAGCAGTACTTC. This translates into CASSLAEPAYEQYF.